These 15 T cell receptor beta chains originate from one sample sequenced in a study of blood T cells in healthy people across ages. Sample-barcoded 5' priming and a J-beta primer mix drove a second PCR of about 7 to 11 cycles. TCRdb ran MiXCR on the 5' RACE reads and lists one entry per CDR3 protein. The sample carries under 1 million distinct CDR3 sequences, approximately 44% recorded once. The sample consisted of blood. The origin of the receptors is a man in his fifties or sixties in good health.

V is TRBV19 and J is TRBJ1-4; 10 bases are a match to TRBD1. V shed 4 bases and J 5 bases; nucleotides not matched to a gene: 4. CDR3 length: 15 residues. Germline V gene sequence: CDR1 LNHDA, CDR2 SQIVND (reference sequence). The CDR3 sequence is CASSTGTGDNEKLFF. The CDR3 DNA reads TGTGCCAGTAGTACGGGGACAGGGGACAATGAAAAACTGTTTTTT.

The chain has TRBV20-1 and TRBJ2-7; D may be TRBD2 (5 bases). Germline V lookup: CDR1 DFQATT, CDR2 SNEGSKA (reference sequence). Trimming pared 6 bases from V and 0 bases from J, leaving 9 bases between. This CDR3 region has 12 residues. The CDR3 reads CSADSSSYEQYF. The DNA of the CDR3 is TGCAGTGCGGACTCGAGCTCCTACGAGCAGTACTTC.

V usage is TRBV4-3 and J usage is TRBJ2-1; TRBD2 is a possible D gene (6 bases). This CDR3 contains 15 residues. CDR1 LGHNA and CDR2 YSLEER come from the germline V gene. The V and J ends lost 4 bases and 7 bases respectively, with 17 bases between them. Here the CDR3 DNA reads TGCGCCAGCAGCCCCTATGGCGGGGAGATTAATGAGCAGTTCTTC. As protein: CASSPYGGEINEQFF.

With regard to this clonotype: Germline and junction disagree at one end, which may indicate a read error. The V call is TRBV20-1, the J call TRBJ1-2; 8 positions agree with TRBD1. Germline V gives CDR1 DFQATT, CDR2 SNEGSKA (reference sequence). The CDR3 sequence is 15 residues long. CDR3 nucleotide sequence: TGCAGTGCCGAAGGGAGGACAGGGTCGAACTATGGCTCCACCTTC. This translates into CSAEGRTGSNYGSTF.

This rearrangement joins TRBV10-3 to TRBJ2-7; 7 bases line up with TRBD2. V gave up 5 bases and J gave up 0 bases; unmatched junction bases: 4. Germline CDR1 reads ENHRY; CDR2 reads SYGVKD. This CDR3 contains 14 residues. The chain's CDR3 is CAISHRDYSYEQYF. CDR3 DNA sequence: TGTGCCATCAGTCACCGGGACTACTCCTACGAGCAGTACTTC.

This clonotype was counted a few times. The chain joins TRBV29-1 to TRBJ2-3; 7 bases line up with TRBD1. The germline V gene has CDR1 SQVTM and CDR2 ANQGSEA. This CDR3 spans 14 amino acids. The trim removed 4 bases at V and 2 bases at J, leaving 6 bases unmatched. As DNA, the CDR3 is TGCAGCGTTGGGACAGGCCAACTCACAGATACGCAGTATTTT. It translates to CSVGTGQLTDTQYF.

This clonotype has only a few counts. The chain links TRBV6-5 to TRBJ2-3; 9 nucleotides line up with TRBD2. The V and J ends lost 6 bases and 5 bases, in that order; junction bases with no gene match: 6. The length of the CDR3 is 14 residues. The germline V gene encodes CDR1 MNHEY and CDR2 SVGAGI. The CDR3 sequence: CASRSGGIGDTQYF. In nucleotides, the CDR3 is TGTGCCAGCAGGAGCGGGGGGATCGGAGATACGCAGTATTTT.

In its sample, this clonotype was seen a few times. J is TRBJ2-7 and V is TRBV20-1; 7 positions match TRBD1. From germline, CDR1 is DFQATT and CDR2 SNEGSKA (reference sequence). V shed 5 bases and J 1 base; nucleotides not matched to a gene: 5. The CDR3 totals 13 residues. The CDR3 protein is CSAPDRRSYEQYF. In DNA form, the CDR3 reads TGCAGTGCTCCGGACAGGCGATCCTACGAGCAGTACTTC.

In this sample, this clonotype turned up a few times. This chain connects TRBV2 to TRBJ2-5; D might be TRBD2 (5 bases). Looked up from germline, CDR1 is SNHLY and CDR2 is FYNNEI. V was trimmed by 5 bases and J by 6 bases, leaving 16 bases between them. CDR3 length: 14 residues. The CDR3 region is CASSREPSTQTQYF. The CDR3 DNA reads TGTGCCAGCAGTCGCGAGCCTAGCACTCAGACCCAGTACTTC.

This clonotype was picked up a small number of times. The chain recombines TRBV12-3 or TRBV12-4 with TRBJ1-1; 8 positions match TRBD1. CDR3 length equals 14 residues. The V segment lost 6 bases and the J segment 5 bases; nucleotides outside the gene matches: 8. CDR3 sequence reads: CASSYRGSGTEAFF. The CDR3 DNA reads TGTGCCAGCAGCTACAGGGGGTCGGGAACTGAAGCTTTCTTT.

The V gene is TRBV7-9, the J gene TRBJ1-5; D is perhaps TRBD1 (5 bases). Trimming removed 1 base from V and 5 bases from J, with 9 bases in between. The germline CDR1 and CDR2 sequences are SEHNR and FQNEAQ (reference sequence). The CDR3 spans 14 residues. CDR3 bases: TGTGCCAGCAGCTTAGACACAGGCTATCAGCCCCAGCATTTT. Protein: CASSLDTGYQPQHF. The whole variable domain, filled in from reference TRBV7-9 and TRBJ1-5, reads DTGVSQNPRHKITKRGQNVTFRCDPISEHNRLYWYRQTLGQGPEFLTYFQNEAQLEKSRLLSDRFSAERPKGSFSTLEIQRTEQGDSAMYLCASSLDTGYQPQHFGDGTRLSIL.

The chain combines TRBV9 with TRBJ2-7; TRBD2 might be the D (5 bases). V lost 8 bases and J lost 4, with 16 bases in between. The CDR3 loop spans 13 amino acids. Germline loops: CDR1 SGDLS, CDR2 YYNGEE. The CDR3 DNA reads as TGTGCCAGTAGCCCGCCGGGAAGGTACGAGCAGTACTTC. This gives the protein CASSPPGRYEQYF. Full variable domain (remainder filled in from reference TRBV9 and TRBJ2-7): DSGVTQTPKHLITATGQRVTLRCSPRSGDLSVYWYQQSLDQGLQFLIQYYNGEERAKGNILERFSAQQFPDLHSELNLSSLELGDSALYFCASSPPGRYEQYFGPGTRLTVT.

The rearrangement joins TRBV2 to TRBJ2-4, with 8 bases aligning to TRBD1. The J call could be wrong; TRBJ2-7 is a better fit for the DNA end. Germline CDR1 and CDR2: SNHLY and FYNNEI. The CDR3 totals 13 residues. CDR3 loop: CACTGGVSYEQYF. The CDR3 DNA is TGTGCCTGTACAGGGGGAGTTAGTTACGAGCAGTACTTC.

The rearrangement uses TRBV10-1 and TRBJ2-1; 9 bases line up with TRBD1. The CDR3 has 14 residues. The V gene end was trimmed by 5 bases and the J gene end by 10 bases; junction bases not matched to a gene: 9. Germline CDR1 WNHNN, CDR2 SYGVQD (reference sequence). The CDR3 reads CASSRQGGTGEQFF. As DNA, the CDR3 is TGCGCCAGCAGTAGACAGGGCGGGACAGGGGAGCAGTTCTTC.

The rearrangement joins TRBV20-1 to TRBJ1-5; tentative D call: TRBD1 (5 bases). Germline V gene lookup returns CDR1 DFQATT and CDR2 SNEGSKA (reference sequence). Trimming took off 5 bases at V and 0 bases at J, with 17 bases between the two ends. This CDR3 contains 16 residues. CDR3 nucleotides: TGCAGTGCTTGGCTTGAAGGGGACTATAGCAATCAGCCCCAGCATTTT. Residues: CSAWLEGDYSNQPQHF.